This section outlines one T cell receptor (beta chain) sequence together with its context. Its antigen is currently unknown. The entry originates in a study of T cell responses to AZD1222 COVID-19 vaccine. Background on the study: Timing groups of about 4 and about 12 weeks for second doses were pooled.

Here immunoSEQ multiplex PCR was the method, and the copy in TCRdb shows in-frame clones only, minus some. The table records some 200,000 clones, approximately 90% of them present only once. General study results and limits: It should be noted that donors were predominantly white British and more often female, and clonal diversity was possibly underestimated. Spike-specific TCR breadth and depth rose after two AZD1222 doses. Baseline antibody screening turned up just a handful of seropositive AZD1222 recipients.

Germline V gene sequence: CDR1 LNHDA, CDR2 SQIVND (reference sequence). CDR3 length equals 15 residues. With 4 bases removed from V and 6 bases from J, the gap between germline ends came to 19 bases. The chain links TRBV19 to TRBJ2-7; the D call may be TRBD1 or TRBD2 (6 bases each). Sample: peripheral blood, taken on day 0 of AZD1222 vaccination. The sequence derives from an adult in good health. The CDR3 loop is CASSTPRGAPAEQYF. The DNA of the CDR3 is TGTGCCAGTAGTACACCGAGGGGGGCGCCCGCCGAGCAGTACTTC.